The 6 T cell receptor beta chains below were found in one sample sequenced in a study of naive and memory T cell subsets. Both TRBC1 and TRBC2 were covered by a beta constant-region primer of two equimolar oligonucleotides. The ligated cDNA underwent four PCR rounds using SP2 and nested alpha and beta constant-region primers. TCRdb analysed the UMI-ligation and nested PCR reads with MiXCR anew, one entry per CDR3 protein. The data contain 130,000 or so distinct CDR3 sequences, roughly 36% of them singletons. Sample: central memory CD4+ T cells from blood. The receptors were gathered from a human donor in good health.

This clonotype was counted once. The genes are TRBV12-5 and TRBJ2-3; unclear D gene. Trimming stripped 2 bases from V and 4 bases from J, with 10 bases between. The CDR3 totals 14 residues. Germline-derived CDR1 and CDR2 are LGHNT and FRNRAP. The CDR3 reads CASGLSRNADTQYF. The CDR3 nucleotides read TGTGCTAGTGGTTTGTCGAGGAACGCAGATACGCAGTATTTT.

This clonotype was seen at least ten times. The CDR3 DNA reads TGTGCCAGCAGTTACGGGAGACACTCGCCCCAGCATTTT. It is translated as CASSYGRHSPQHF. The chain couples TRBV6-5 to TRBJ1-5; D uncertain. This CDR3 has 13 amino acids. The V end was cut by 2 bases, the J end by 9 bases, with 11 bases between. Germline values: CDR1 MNHEY, CDR2 SVGAGI.

The V call is TRBV12-3 or TRBV12-4, the J call TRBJ1-2, with 12 bases identical to TRBD1. The CDR3 spans 14 residues. The V segment lost 5 bases and the J segment 4 bases; nucleotides outside the gene matches: 2. The CDR3, as DNA: TGTGCCAGCAGTGGGACAGGGGGCTCCTATGGCTACACCTTC. Translating gives CASSGTGGSYGYTF.

Written as DNA, the CDR3 is TGTGCCATCAGTGTTAGCGGGAGGGCCAGCACAGATACGCAGTATTTT. It encodes CAISVSGRASTDTQYF. The rearrangement uses TRBV10-3 and TRBJ2-3; 11 bases line up with TRBD2. Looked up from germline, CDR1 is ENHRY and CDR2 is SYGVKD. The length of the CDR3 is 16 residues. V was pared by 4 bases and J by 0 bases, with 3 bases of the junction left unmatched.

The chain's CDR3 is CASRSGQGGPYEQYF. The CDR3 DNA follows: TGTGCCAGCAGGTCAGGACAGGGCGGTCCCTACGAGCAGTACTTC. The chain recombines TRBV7-2 with TRBJ2-7; 8 bases agree with TRBD1. The CDR3 consists of 15 residues. Looked up from germline, CDR1 is SGHTA and CDR2 is FQGNSA. V lost 6 bases to trimming and J lost 2 bases; unmatched junction nucleotides: 9.

The chain has TRBV5-1 and TRBJ2-5, with 12 nucleotides matching TRBD2. The CDR3 is made up of 17 amino acids. V lost 4 bases and J lost 1; bases outside the gene matches: 8. CDR1 is SGHRS and CDR2 is YFSETQ in the germline V gene. The CDR3 is CASSPTGLAGLQETQYF. The DNA of the CDR3 is TGCGCCAGCAGCCCTACGGGACTAGCGGGCCTCCAAGAGACCCAGTACTTC.